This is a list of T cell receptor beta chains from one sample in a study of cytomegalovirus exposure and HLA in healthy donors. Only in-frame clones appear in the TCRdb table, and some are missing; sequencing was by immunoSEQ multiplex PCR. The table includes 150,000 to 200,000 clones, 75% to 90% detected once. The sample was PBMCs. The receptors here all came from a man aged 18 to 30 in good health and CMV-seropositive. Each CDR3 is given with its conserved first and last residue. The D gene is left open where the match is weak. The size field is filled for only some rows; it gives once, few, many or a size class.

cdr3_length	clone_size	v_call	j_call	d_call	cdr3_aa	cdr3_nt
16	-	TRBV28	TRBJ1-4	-	CASSSPWVQGDEKLFF	TGTGCCAGCAGTTCACCTTGGGTACAGGGTGATGAAAAACTGTTTTTT
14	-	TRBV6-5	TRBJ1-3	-	CASSEGRHRNTIYF	TGTGCCAGCAGTGAAGGGAGGCATCGAAACACCATATATTTT
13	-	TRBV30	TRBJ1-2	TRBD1	CAWRDRGQGGYTF	TGTGCCTGGAGGGACAGGGGGCAGGGAGGCTACACCTTC
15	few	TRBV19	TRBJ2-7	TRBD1	CASSIVQGASYEQYF	TGTGCCAGTAGTATCGTGCAGGGGGCGTCCTACGAGCAGTACTTC
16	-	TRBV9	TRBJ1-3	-	CASSGTAGIPGNTIYF	TGTGCCAGCAGCGGTACGGCAGGGATACCTGGAAACACCATATATTTT
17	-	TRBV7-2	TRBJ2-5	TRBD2	CASSLGVLAGRIETQYF	TGTGCCAGCAGCTTAGGGGTCCTAGCGGGAAGGATAGAGACCCAGTACTTC
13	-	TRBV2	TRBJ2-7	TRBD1	CASWGQGGGPQYF	TGTGCCAGCTGGGGACAGGGGGGGGGACCCCAGTACTTC
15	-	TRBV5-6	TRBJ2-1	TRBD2	CASSLLAGTFYEQFF	TGTGCCAGCAGTCTTCTAGCGGGAACGTTCTATGAGCAGTTCTTC
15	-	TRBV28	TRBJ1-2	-	CASSGSGESPIGYTF	TGTGCCAGCAGTGGCTCCGGGGAATCCCCCATTGGCTACACCTTC
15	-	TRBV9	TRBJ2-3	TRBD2	CASSVLAGATDTQYF	TGTGCCAGCAGCGTCCTAGCGGGAGCGACAGATACGCAGTATTTT
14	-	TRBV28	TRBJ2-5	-	CASSLLGREETQYF	TGTGCCAGCAGTTTATTGGGCAGGGAAGAGACCCAGTACTTC
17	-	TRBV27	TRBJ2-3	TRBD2	CASRGTSGSYGTDTQYF	TGTGCCAGCAGGGGGACTAGCGGGAGTTACGGCACAGATACGCAGTATTTT
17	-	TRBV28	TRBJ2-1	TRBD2	CASSRYTGASGGREQFF	TGTGCCAGCAGTCGCTATACCGGGGCTAGCGGGGGGAGGGAGCAGTTCTTC
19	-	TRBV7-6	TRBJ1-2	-	CASSSPPGGALAPLYGYTF	TGTGCCAGCAGCTCCCCCCCGGGGGGGGCCCTTGCCCCCTTGTATGGCTACACCTTC
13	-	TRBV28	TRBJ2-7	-	CASSLPSLYEQYF	TGTGCCAGCAGTTTACCGAGCCTCTACGAGCAGTACTTC
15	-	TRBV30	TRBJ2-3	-	CAWLSGQASTDTQYF	TGTGCCTGGTTGTCAGGCCAGGCTAGCACAGATACGCAGTATTTT
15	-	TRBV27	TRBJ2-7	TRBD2	CASGFWREVFNEQYF	TGTGCCAGCGGTTTTTGGCGGGAGGTCTTCAACGAGCAGTACTTC
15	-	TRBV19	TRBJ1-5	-	CASSFRDISNQPQHF	TGTGCCAGTAGTTTCCGGGACATTAGCAATCAGCCCCAGCATTTT
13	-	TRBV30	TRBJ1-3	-	CAWNQGSGNTIYF	TGTGCCTGGAACCAGGGGTCTGGAAACACCATATATTTT
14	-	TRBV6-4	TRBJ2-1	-	CASSDGGGRDEQFF	TGTGCCAGCAGTGACGGGGGCGGGCGCGATGAGCAGTTCTTC
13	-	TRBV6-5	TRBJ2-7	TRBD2	CASSYFTGGEQYF	TGTGCCAGCAGTTACTTCACGGGAGGCGAGCAGTACTTC
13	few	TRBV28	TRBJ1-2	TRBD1	CASERQGLNGYTF	TGTGCCAGCGAGAGACAGGGGTTGAATGGCTACACCTTC
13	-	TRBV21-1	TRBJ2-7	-	CASSAARYYEQYF	TGTGCCAGCAGCGCTGCACGCTACTACGAGCAGTACTTC
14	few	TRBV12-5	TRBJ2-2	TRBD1	CASAATGDTGELFF	TGTGCTAGTGCCGCGACAGGGGACACCGGGGAGCTGTTTTTT
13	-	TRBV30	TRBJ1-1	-	CAWKYTANTEAFF	TGTGCCTGGAAGTACACAGCGAACACTGAAGCTTTCTTT
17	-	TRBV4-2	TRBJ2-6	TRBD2	CASSQGLAGSGANVLTF	TGTGCCAGCAGCCAAGGACTAGCGGGCTCTGGGGCCAACGTCCTGACTTTC
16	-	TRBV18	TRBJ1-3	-	CASSPLDRNSGNTIYF	TGTGCCAGCTCACCATTAGACAGGAACTCTGGAAACACCATATATTTT
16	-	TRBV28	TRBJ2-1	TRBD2	CASSLAASGSGYEQFF	TGTGCCAGCAGTTTGGCGGCTAGCGGGAGCGGATATGAGCAGTTCTTC
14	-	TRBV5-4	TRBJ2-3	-	CASSSRSVTDTQYF	TGTGCCAGCAGCTCTCGGTCGGTCACAGATACGCAGTATTTT
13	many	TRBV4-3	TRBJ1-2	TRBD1	CASSQRDRGGYTF	TGCGCCAGCAGCCAACGGGACAGGGGCGGCTACACCTTC
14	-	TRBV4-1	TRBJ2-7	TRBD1	CASSQPRGPYEQYF	TGCGCCAGCAGCCAACCCAGGGGGCCGTACGAGCAGTACTTC
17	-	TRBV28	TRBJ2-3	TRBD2	CASSLDLSGGRLDTQYF	TGTGCCAGCAGTTTAGACCTATCGGGGGGTCGGTTAGATACGCAGTATTTT
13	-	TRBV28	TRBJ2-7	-	CASSPLGAYEQYF	TGTGCCAGCAGCCCGCTCGGGGCCTACGAGCAGTACTTC
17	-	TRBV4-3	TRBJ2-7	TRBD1	CASSQGGGQGRPYEQYF	TGCGCCAGCAGCCAAGGGGGGGGACAGGGGAGACCCTACGAGCAGTACTTC
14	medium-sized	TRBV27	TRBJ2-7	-	CASSLGSLPYEQYF	TGTGCCAGCAGTTTGGGCAGCTTACCCTACGAGCAGTACTTC
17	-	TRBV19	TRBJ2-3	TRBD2	CASSIFWEGPNTDTQYF	TGTGCCAGTAGTATCTTTTGGGAGGGGCCGAACACAGATACGCAGTATTTT
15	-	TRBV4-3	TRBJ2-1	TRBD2	CASSRLAGFTSEQFF	TGCGCCAGCAGCCGACTAGCGGGATTTACGAGTGAGCAGTTCTTC
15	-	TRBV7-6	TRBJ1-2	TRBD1	CASSSGTGGVNGYTF	TGTGCCAGCAGCTCGGGGACAGGGGGCGTTAATGGCTACACCTTC
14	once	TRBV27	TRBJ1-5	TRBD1	CASSSGGANQPQHF	TGTGCCAGCAGCTCAGGGGGCGCGAATCAGCCCCAGCATTTT
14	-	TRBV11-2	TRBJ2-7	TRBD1	CASSRGTGLYEQYF	TGTGCCAGCAGCCGAGGGACAGGTTTGTACGAGCAGTACTTC
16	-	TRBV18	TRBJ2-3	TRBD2	CASSPQSAGEGDTQYF	TGTGCCAGCTCACCGCAATCTGCGGGGGAGGGAGATACGCAGTATTTT
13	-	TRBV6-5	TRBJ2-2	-	CASSYSFSGELFF	TGTGCCAGCAGTTACTCGTTCAGCGGGGAGCTGTTTTTT
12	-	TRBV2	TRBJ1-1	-	CASSEQNTEAFF	TGTGCCAGCAGTGAACAGAACACTGAAGCTTTCTTT
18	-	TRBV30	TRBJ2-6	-	CAWSSAGPHLRGANVLTF	TGTGCCTGGAGTTCCGCGGGACCCCACCTGAGGGGGGCCAACGTCCTGACTTTC
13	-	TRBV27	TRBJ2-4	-	CASSLSGQNIQYF	TGTGCCAGCAGTTTATCGGGGCAAAACATTCAGTACTTC
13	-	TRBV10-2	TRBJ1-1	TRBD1	CAIGDSVNTEAFF	TGCGCCATCGGGGACAGCGTGAACACTGAAGCTTTCTTT
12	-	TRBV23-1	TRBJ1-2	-	CASSQSVYGYTF	TGCGCCAGCAGTCAGTCAGTCTATGGCTACACCTTC
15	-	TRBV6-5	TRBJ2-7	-	CASSYSLILAYEQYF	TGTGCCAGCAGTTACTCTCTAATCTTGGCCTACGAGCAGTACTTC
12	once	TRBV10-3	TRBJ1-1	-	CAISEGIREAFF	TGTGCCATCAGTGAGGGTATCCGGGAAGCTTTCTTT
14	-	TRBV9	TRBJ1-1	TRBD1	CASSPRGLSTEAFF	TGTGCCAGCAGCCCAAGGGGGCTGAGCACTGAAGCTTTCTTT
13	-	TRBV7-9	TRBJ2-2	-	CASTLANTGELFF	TGTGCCAGTACACTAGCGAACACCGGGGAGCTGTTTTTT
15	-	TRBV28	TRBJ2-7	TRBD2	CASSPTSVLSYEQYF	TGTGCCAGCAGCCCGACTAGCGTACTTTCCTACGAGCAGTACTTC
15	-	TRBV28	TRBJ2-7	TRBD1	CASSLPGQGNYEQYF	TGTGCCAGCAGTCTTCCGGGACAGGGAAACTACGAGCAGTACTTC
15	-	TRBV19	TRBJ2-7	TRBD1	CASSPGTGDSYEQYF	TGTGCCAGTAGTCCAGGGACAGGGGACTCCTACGAGCAGTACTTC
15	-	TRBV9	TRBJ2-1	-	CASSVARTLLGEQFF	TGTGCCAGCAGCGTAGCTCGGACACTCCTAGGGGAGCAGTTCTTC